This paragraph covers one TCR beta chain sequence. Its recognized antigen is unknown. One base away there is no much larger clone; base qualities are not given. Donors were healthy HIV-negative adults with no recently reported acute infections or vaccinations. Only Caucasian adults living in Nashville, Tennessee, USA were represented among the donors. CD4+ T cells were enriched by magnetic negative selection; naive cells were then positively selected on CD45RA, and the negative fraction formed the memory subset. Blood was obtained by leukapheresis, after which PBMCs were separated by Ficoll-Histopaque density gradient centrifugation and cryopreserved in liquid nitrogen vapor phase. Analytical flow cytometry was used to check the purity and quantity of each magnetically sorted T cell population. Genomic DNA was isolated from each sorted fraction and quantified by UV absorbance on a Nanodrop 2000c.

Using the deep immunoSEQ assay, TCR CDR3 regions were amplified from genomic DNA by multiplex PCR. Extracted genomic DNA from each cell subset was distributed evenly across all wells of several immunoSEQ 96-well plates, and each plate was treated as a replicate. For sorted subsets, approximately 210 ng genomic DNA, equal to tens of thousands of T cell genomes, was loaded into each replicate PCR. Purified libraries were quantified with a Qubit 3.0 fluorometer, sized on a Bioanalyzer 2100, and re-quantified with the KAPA Library Quantification kit. Each immunoSEQ 96-well plate was sequenced on its own single-read 150-cycle Illumina NextSeq 550 flow cell. The paper's data handling went like this. Because only junctional sequences without quality scores were contained in the immunoSEQ output, filtering matching that applied to full-length reads could not be performed. To assign V/J genes and CDR3, sequences were annotated using PyIR, a Python wrapper for IgBLAST v1.9, with IMGT germline references. Reads were filtered out if the reads had weak V/J assignments (E-value above 1e-6), no CDR3, stop codons, out-of-frame junctions, or ambiguous translated residues. A V3J clonotype was defined by an identical inferred V gene, J gene, and CDR3 amino acid sequence. The percentage overlap between two repertoires was calculated by dividing the number of shared unique clonotypes by the size of the smaller repertoire. Three approaches were used to assess repertoire richness: RTK rarefaction, the Chao1 estimator, and Recon v2.1 estimates of unobserved clonotypes. For all TCRbeta clonotypes obtained by the gDNA method from a few donors, generation probabilities were computed with OLGA. Imported from immuneACCESS, the table was reduced by TCRdb to in-frame sequences with V and J called. These copies leave out some clones; in studies compared against another copy, an unresolved V gene accounts for under half, and the cause of the remainder is not known. D and trimming were read from the DNA, whereas the V and J calls and clone size are those reported in that table. The sample has roughly 2.5 million clones on record, just over 90% of them singletons. Clones ranked in the top ten supply around 0.14% of the sample.

The data stem from a study of shared clonotypes between healthy human individuals (TCRdb year 2020). Study-level background: Two women and a few men aged 18 to 49 years were included in the cohort. Per donor, three plates each were used for CD4 naive and CD4 memory, two for CD8 naive, and one for CD8 memory. To estimate repertoire size and how much clonotype sharing occurs between individuals, the study deeply sequenced the blood TCR repertoires of about 5 healthy adults. Libraries were prepared and TCR repertoires were sequenced by different laboratories using diverse techniques, in order to increase sequencing depth and limit assay-specific biases. Each donor's leukapheresis produced roughly between roughly 0.94 and 9.5 billion PBMCs.

The V end loses 3 bases and the J end loses 1 base, and a stretch of 9 bases separates them. The germline V gene (reference sequence) provides CDR1 SEHNR and CDR2 FQNEAQ. The CDR3 has 14 amino acids, counting the end cysteine and phenylalanine. The kept DNA is CDR3 alone, 42 bases in frame from the first base. On the study overall, not on this receptor specifically: Larger estimated clonotype richness was generally found for naive subsets than for memory subsets. Incomplete sequencing was indicated by rarefaction of sorted-subset datasets, despite the large sequencing depth. Based on pairwise subsampling, the degree of clonotype sharing among donors was expected to be affected by sequencing depth. Clonotypes shared by all four sorted-subset donors showed higher generation probabilities than non-shared clonotypes. Because the study included a small number of donors, the genetic and exposure-history diversity represented was limited. Sampling was restricted to blood, and TCR repertoires in tissues likely differ from the TCR repertoires found in blood. When four donors were compared, the shared fraction of clonotypes was around 5% for naive CD4, about 4% for naive CD8, 2.3% for memory CD4, and 0.4% for memory CD8.

The clonotype originates from a man in his late teens or twenties in good health. The sequenced sample consisted of naive CD4+ T cells sorted from blood. The cell subset or site tag for this specimen amounts to: CD45RA+ positively selected. Recombination connected TRBV7-9 to TRBJ1-1; no confident D gene assignment can be made. This receptor has the CDR3 CASSLSNSNTEAFF. The nucleotide sequence is TGTGCCAGCAGCTTGTCCAACTCGAACACTGAAGCTTTCTTT.